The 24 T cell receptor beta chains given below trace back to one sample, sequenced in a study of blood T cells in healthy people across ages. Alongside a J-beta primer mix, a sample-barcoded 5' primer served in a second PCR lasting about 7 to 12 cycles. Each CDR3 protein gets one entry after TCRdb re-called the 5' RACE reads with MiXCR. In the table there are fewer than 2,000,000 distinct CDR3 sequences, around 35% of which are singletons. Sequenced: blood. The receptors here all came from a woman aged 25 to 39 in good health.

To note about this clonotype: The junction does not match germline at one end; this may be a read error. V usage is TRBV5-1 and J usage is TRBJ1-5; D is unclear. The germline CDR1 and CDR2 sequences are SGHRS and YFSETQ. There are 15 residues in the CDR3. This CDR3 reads CASSLGQYSSQPQHF. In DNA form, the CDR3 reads TGCGCCAGCAGCTTGGGTCAGTATAGCAGTCAGCCCCAGCATTTT.

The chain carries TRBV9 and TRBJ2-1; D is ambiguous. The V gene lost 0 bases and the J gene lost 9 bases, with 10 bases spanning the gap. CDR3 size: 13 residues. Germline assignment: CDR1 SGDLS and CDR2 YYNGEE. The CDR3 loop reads CASSVAVASEQFF. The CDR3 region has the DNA TGTGCCAGCAGCGTAGCTGTGGCTTCTGAGCAGTTCTTC.

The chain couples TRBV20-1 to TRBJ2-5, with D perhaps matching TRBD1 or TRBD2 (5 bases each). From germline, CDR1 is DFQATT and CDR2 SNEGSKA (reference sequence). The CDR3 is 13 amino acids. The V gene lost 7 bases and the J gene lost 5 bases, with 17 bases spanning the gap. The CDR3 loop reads CSVSGTVGETQYF. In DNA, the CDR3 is TGCAGTGTTTCCGGGACCGTCGGGGAGACCCAGTACTTC.

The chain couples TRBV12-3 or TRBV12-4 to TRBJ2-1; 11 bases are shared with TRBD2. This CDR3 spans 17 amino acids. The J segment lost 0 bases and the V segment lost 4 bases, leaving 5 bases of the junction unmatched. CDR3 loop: CASSWTSGRRSYNEQFF. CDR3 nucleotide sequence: TGTGCCAGCAGTTGGACTAGCGGGCGACGCTCCTACAATGAGCAGTTCTTC.

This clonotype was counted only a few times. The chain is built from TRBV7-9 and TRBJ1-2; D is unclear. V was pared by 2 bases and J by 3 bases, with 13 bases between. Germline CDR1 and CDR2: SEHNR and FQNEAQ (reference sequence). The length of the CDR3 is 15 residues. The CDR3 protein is CASSLSWSADYGYTF. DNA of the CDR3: TGTGCCAGCAGCTTAAGTTGGTCGGCAGACTATGGCTACACCTTC.

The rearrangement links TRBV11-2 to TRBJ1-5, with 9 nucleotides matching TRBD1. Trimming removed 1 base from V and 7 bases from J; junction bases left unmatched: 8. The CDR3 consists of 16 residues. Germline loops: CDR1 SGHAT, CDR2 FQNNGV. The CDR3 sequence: CASSLATGGGGQPQHF. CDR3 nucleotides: TGTGCCAGCAGCTTAGCTACAGGGGGCGGTGGACAGCCCCAGCATTTT.

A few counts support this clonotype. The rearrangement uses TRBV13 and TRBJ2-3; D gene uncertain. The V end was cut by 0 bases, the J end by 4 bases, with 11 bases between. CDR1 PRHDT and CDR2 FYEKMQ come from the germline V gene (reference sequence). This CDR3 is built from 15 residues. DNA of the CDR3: TGTGCCAGCAGCTTAGGGCTAATCGGATCAGATACGCAGTATTTT. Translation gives CASSLGLIGSDTQYF.

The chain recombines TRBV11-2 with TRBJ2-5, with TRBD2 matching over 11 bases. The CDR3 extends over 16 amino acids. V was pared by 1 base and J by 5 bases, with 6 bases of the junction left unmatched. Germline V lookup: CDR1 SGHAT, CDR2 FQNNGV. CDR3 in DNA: TGTGCCAGCAGCTTAGCCTCGCTAGCGGGGGGCGAGACCCAGTACTTC. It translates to CASSLASLAGGETQYF.

The CDR3 sequence is CASSLASTGELFF. DNA of the CDR3: TGTGCCAGCAGCTTGGCGTCCACCGGGGAGCTGTTTTTT. The genes are TRBV7-3 and TRBJ2-2; D gene unclear. Germline V gives CDR1 SGHTA, CDR2 FQGTGA. This CDR3 spans 13 amino acids. Trimming left V 3 bases short and J 4 bases short, with 6 bases between.

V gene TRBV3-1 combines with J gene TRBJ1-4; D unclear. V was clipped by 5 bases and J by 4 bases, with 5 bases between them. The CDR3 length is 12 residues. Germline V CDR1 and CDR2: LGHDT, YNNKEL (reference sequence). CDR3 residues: CASSKGNEKLFF. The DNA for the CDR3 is TGTGCCAGCAGCAAGGGTAATGAAAAACTGTTTTTT. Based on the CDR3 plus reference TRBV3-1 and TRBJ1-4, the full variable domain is DTAVSQTPKYLVTQMGNDKSIKCEQNLGHDTMYWYKQDSKKFLKIMFSYNNKELIINETVPNRFSPKSPDKAHLNLHINSLELGDSAVYFCASSKGNEKLFFGSGTQLSVL.

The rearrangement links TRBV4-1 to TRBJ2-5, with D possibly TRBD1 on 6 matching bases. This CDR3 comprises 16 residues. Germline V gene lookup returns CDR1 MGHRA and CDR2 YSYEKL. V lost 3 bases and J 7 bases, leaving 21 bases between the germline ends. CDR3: CASSQGRGDLWGTQYF. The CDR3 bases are TGCGCCAGCAGCCAGGGCAGGGGCGACCTATGGGGGACCCAGTACTTC.

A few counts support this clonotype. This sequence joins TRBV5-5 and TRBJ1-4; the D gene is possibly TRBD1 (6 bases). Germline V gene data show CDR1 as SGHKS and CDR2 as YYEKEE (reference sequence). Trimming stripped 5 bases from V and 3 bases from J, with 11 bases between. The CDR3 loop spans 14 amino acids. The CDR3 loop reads CASRPRQANEKLFF. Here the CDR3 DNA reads TGTGCCAGCAGACCTCGACAGGCTAATGAAAAACTGTTTTTT.

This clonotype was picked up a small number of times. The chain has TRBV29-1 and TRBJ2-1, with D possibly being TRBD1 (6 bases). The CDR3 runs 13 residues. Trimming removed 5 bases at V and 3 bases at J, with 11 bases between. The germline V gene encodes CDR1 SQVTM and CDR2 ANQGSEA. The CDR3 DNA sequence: TGCAGCGTTAAGGACAGCCTCTACAATGAGCAGTTCTTC. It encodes CSVKDSLYNEQFF.

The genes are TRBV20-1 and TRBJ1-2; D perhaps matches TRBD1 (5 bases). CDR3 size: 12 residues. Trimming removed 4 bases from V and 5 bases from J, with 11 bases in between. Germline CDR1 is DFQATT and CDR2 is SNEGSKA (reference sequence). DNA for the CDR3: TGCAGTGCTACGGGGGTCCTTTATGGCTACACCTTC. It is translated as CSATGVLYGYTF.

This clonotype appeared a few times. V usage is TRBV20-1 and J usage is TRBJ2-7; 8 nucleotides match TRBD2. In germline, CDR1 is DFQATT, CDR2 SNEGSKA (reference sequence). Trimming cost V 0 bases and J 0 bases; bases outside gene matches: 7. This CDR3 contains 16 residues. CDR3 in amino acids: CSARDREGTISYEQYF. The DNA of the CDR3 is TGCAGTGCTAGAGATCGGGAGGGAACAATCTCCTACGAGCAGTACTTC.

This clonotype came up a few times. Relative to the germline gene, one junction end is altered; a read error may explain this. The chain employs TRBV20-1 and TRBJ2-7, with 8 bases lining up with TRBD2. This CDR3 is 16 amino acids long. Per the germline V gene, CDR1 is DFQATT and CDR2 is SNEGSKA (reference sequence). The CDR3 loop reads CSARGWRGAPKNEQYF. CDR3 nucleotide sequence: TGCAGTGCTAGAGGCTGGCGGGGGGCCCCCAAGAACGAGCAGTACTTT.

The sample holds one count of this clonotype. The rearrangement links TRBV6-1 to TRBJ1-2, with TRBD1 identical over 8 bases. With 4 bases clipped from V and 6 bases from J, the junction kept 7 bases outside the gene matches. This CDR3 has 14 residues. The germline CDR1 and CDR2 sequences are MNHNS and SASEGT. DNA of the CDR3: TGTGCCAGCAGTGTGAACAGGGGACAGGATGGCTACACCTTC. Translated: CASSVNRGQDGYTF.

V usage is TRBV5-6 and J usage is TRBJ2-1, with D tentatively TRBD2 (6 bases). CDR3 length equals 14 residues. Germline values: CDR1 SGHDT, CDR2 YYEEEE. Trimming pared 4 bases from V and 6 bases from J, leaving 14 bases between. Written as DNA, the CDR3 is TGTGCCAGCAGCCGACTCGGAGGGATCAATGAGCAGTTCTTC. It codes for CASSRLGGINEQFF.

CDR3 loop: CASSLDQGKAYEQYF. The CDR3 DNA reads as TGCGCCAGCAGCTTGGACCAGGGGAAAGCCTACGAGCAGTACTTC. The V call is TRBV5-1, the J call TRBJ2-7, with D possibly TRBD1 on 6 matching bases. This CDR3 comprises 15 residues. Germline V lookup: CDR1 SGHRS, CDR2 YFSETQ. Trimming stripped 0 bases from V and 2 bases from J, with 12 bases between.

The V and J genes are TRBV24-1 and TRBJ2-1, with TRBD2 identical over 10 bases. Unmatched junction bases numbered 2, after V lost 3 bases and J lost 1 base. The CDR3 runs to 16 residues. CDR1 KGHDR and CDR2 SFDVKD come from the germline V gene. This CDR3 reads CATSDSGGASYNEQFF. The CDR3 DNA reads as TGTGCCACCAGTGATAGCGGGGGGGCGTCCTACAATGAGCAGTTCTTC.

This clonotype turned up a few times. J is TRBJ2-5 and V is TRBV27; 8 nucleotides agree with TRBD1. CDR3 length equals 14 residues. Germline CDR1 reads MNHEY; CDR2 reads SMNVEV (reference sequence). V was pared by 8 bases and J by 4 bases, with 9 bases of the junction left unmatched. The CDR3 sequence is CASRQGNLRETQYF. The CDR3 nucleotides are TGTGCCAGCCGACAGGGGAACCTTCGAGAGACCCAGTACTTC.

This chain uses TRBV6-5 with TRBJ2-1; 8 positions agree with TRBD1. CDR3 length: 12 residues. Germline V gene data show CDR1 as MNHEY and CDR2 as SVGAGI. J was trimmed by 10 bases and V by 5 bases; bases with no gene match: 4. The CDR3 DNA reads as TGTGCCAGCAGTAGGACAGGGCGCGAGCAGTTCTTC. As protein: CASSRTGREQFF.

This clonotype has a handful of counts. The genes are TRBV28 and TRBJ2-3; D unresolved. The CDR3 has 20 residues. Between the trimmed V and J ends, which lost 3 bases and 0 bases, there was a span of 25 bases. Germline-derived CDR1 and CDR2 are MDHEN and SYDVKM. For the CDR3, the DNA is TGTGCCAGCAGTTTGCGATCTGGCCGAGTCCGGCGTCCTAGCACAGATACGCAGTATTTT. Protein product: CASSLRSGRVRRPSTDTQYF.

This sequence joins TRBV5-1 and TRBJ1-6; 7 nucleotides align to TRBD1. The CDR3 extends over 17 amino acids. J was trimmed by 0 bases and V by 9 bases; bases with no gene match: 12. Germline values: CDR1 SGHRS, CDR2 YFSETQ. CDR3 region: CATLLGQISSYNSPLHF. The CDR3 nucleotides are TGCGCCACCCTCCTGGGACAGATAAGCTCCTATAATTCACCCCTCCACTTT. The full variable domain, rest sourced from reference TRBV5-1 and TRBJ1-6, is KAGVTQTPRYLIKTRGQQVTLSCSPISGHRSVSWYQQTPGQGLQFLFEYFSETQRNKGNFPGRFSGRQFSNSRSEMNVSTLELGDSALYLCATLLGQISSYNSPLHFGNGTRLTVT.